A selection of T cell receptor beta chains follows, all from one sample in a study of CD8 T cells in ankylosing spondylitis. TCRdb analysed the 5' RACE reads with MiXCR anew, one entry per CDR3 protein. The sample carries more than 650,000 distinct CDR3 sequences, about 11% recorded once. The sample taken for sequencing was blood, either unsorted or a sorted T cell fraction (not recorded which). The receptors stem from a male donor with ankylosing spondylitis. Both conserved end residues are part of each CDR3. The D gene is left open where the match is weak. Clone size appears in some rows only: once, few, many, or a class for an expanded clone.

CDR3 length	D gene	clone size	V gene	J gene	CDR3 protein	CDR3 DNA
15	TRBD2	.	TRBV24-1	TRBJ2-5	CATSDARLAAPTQYF	TGTGCCACCAGTGACGCCAGACTAGCGGCTCCCACCCAGTACTTC
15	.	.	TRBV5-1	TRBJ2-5	CASSSQGGSQETQYF	TGCGCCAGCAGCTCCCAAGGAGGGAGCCAAGAGACCCAGTACTTC
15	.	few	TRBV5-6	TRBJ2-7	CASSFKDRLASEQYF	TGTGCCAGCAGCTTCAAGGACAGACTCGCTTCCGAGCAGTACTTC
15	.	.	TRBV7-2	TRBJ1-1	CASSPLWGLGTEAFF	TGTGCCAGCAGCCCCCTATGGGGCCTGGGGACTGAAGCTTTCTTT
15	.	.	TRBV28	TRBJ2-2	CASSFLDRLTGELFF	TGTGCCAGCAGTTTCTTAGACAGATTAACCGGGGAGCTGTTTTTT
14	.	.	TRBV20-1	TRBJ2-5	CSARRSRGQETQYF	TGCAGTGCTAGGAGGTCCAGGGGTCAAGAGACCCAGTACTTC
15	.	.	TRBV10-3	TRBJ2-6	CAISPLRAGANVLTF	TGTGCCATCAGTCCCCTCCGGGCTGGGGCCAACGTCCTGACTTTC
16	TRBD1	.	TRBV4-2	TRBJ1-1	CASSPGQGAMNTEAFF	TGTGCCAGCAGCCCCGGACAGGGGGCCATGAACACTGAAGCTTTCTTT
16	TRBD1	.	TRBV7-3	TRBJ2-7	CASSLEHRTGGCEQYF	TGTGCCAGCAGCTTAGAGCATAGGACAGGGGGATGCGAGCAGTACTTC
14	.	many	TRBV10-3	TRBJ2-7	CAISETGPSYEQYF	TGTGCCATCAGTGAGACAGGGCCCTCCTACGAGCAGTACTTC
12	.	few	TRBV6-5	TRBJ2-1	CASRDRKHEQFF	TGTGCCAGTCGTGACAGGAAACATGAGCAGTTCTTC
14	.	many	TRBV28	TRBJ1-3	CASSSTVSGNTIYF	TGTGCCAGCAGTTCGACAGTCTCTGGAAACACCATATATTTT
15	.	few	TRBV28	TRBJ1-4	CASSPSRTTNEKLFF	TGTGCCAGCAGTCCCTCTCGGACAACTAATGAAAAACTGTTTTTT
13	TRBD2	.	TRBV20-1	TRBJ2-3	CSAQRGGTDTQYF	TGCAGTGCCCAGCGGGGGGGCACAGATACGCAGTATTTT
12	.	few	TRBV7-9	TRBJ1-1	CASRRSYSEAFF	TGTGCCAGCCGCCGCTCCTACAGTGAAGCTTTCTTT
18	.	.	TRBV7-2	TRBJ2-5	CASSLAHHLSRTGETQYF	TGTGCCAGCAGCTTAGCCCACCACTTATCACGAACTGGAGAGACCCAGTACTTC
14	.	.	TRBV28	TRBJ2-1	CASSIGGSYNEQFF	TGTGCCAGCAGTATAGGGGGATCCTACAATGAGCAGTTCTTC
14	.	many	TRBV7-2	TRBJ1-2	CASSLGDASYGYTF	TGTGCCAGCAGCTTAGGGGACGCCAGCTATGGCTACACCTTC
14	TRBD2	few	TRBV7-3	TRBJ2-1	CASSLLAGVGEQFF	TGTGCCAGCAGCTTACTAGCGGGGGTAGGGGAGCAGTTCTTC
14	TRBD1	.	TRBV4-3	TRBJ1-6	CASSHRQGGSPLHF	TGCGCCAGCAGCCACCGACAGGGCGGATCACCCCTCCACTTT
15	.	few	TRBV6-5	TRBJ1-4	CASSYQGATNEKLFF	TGTGCCAGCAGTTACCAGGGAGCAACTAATGAAAAACTGTTTTTT
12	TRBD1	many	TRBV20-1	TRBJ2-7	CSASTGFYEQYF	TGCAGTGCTTCGACAGGGTTTTACGAGCAGTACTTC
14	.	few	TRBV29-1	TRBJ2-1	CSVQHRRDYNEQFF	TGCAGCGTTCAACACCGTAGGGATTACAATGAGCAGTTCTTC
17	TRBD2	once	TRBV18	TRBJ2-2	CASSPRIAGPNTGELFF	TGTGCCAGCTCACCCCGTATAGCGGGGCCGAACACCGGGGAGCTGTTTTTT
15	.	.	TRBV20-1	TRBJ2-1	CSARGAVAADNEQFF	TGCAGTGCTAGAGGGGCGGTAGCAGCCGACAATGAGCAGTTCTTC
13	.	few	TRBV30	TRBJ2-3	CACLWANTDTQYF	TGTGCCTGCCTCTGGGCCAACACAGATACGCAGTATTTT
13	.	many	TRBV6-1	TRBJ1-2	CASNGASEDGYTF	TGTGCCAGCAATGGTGCATCGGAGGATGGCTACACCTTC
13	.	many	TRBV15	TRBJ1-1	CATRWRVGAEAFF	TGTGCCACCAGGTGGAGAGTGGGAGCTGAAGCTTTCTTT
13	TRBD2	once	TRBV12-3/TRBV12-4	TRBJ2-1	CASSFGTSDEQFF	TGTGCCAGCAGTTTCGGGACTAGCGATGAGCAGTTCTTC
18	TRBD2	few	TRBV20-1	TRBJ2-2	CSASRLAGGLVGDGELFF	TGCAGTGCTAGCCGACTAGCGGGAGGGCTGGTCGGTGACGGGGAGCTGTTTTTT
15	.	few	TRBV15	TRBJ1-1	CATSRVGVRWTEAFF	TGTGCCACCAGCAGAGTCGGGGTGAGGTGGACTGAAGCTTTCTTT
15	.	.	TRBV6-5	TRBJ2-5	CASSYGQGWQETQYF	TGTGCCAGCAGTTACGGGCAGGGATGGCAAGAGACCCAGTACTTC
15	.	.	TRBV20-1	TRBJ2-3	CSAPRDQVSTDTQYF	TGCAGTGCTCCCCGGGACCAAGTAAGCACAGATACGCAGTATTTT
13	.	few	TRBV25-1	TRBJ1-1	CASGGPTNTEAFF	TGTGCCAGCGGGGGACCGACGAACACTGAAGCTTTCTTT
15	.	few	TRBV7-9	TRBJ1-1	CASSLAVGARTEAFF	TGTGCCAGCAGCTTAGCGGTGGGGGCGCGCACTGAAGCTTTCTTT
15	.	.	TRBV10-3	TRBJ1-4	CAISDTQTGGEKLFF	TGTGCCATCAGTGATACCCAGACGGGCGGTGAAAAACTGTTTTTT
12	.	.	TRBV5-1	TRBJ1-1	CASSTGVTEAFF	TGCGCCAGCAGCACGGGGGTCACTGAAGCTTTCTTT
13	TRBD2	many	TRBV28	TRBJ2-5	CASSLAGLETQYF	TGTGCCAGCAGCCTAGCGGGATTGGAGACCCAGTACTTC
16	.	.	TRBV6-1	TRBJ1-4	CASRRTIPSDAEKLFF	TGTGCCAGCAGGCGTACGATTCCAAGTGATGCTGAAAAACTGTTTTTT